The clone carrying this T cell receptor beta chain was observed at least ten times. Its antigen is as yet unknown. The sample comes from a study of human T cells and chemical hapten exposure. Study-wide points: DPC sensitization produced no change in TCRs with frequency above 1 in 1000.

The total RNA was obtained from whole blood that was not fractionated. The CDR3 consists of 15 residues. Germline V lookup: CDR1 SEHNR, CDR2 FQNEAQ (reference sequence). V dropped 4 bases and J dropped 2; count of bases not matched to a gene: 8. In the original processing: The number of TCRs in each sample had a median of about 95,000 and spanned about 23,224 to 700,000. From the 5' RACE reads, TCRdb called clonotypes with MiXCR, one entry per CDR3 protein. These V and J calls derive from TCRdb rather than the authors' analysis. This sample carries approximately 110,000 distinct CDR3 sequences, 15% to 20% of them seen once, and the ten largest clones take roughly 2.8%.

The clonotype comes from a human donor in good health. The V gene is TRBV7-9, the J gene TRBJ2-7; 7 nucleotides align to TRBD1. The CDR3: CASSSDRDYTYEQYF. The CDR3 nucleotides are TGTGCCAGCAGCTCAGACAGGGATTATACCTACGAGCAGTACTTC. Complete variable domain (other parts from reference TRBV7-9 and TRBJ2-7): DTGVSQNPRHKITKRGQNVTFRCDPISEHNRLYWYRQTLGQGPEFLTYFQNEAQLEKSRLLSDRFSAERPKGSFSTLEIQRTEQGDSAMYLCASSSDRDYTYEQYFGPGTRLTVT.